This T cell receptor beta chain was recorded in a study of cytomegalovirus exposure and HLA in healthy donors. Between the trimmed V and J ends, which lost 6 bases and 6 bases, there was a span of 9 bases. CDR1 and CDR2 from the germline V gene are MNHNS and SASEGT. This CDR3 is built from 11 residues. Worth noting for this clone: Its cognate antigen is unknown.

Overall study results and limits: Through in vitro validation, a few CMV-associated chains were shown to be specific for CMV antigens. Apart from CMV serostatus, no immune exposure information was available.

The PCR was carried out with 60 Vbeta primers and 13 Jbeta primers. Authors' analysis steps: As a later analysis found, there were 80 million or so unique TCR beta chains, of which 8.5 million to 14 million were shared. The repertoire was sequenced with immunoSEQ multiplex PCR; TCRdb's copy has only in-frame clones and lacks some. The V and J calls and the clone size are those of that table, but D and trimming were determined from the DNA. The sample lists roughly 250,000 clones; almost 85% were seen once. The sequenced sample was PBMCs. V and J are TRBV6-1 and TRBJ2-7, with TRBD1 as a possible D gene (6 bases). This TCR was sampled from a woman aged 40 to 50 in good health and CMV-seropositive. CDR3 region: CASSQGPEQYF. DNA of the CDR3: TGTGCCAGCAGCCAGGGGCCCGAGCAGTACTTC.